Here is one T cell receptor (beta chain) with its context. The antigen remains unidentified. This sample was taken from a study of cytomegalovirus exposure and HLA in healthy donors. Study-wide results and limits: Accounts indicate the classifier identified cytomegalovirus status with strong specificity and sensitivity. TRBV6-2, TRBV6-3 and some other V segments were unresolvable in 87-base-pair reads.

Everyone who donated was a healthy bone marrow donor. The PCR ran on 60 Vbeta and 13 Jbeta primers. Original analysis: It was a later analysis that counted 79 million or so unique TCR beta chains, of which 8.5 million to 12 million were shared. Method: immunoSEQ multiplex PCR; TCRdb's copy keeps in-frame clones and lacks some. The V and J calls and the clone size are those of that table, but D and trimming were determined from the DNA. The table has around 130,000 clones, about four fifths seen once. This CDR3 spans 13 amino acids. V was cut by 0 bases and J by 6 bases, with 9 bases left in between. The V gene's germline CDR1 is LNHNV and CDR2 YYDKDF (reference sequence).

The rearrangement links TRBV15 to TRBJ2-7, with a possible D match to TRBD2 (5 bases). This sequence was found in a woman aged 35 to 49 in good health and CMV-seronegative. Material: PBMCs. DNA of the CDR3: TGTGCCACCAGCAGAGATCGCGGGCGCGAGCAGTACTTC. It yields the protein CATSRDRGREQYF.